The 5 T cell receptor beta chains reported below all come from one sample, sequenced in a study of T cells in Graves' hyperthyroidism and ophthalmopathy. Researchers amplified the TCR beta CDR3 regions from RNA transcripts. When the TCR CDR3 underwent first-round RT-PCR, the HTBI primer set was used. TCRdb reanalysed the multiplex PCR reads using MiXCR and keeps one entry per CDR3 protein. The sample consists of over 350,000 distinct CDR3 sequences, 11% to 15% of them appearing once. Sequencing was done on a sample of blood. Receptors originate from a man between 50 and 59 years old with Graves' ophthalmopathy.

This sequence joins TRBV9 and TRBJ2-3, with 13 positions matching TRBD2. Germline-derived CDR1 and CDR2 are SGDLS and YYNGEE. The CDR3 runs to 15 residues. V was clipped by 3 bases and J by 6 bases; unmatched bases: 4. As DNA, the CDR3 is TGTGCCAGCAGCGGGACTAGCGGGAGTTCGGATACGCAGTATTTT. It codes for CASSGTSGSSDTQYF.

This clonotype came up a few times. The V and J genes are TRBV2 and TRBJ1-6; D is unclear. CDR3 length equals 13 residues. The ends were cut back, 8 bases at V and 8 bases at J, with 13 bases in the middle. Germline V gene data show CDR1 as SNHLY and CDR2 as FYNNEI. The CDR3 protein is CASRSESDSPLHF. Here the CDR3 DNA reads TGTGCCAGCCGATCGGAGTCCGATTCACCCCTCCACTTT. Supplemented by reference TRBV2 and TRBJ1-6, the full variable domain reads EPEVTQTPSHQVTQMGQEVILRCVPISNHLYFYWYRQILGQKVEFLVSFYNNEISEKSEIFDDQFSVERPDGSNFTLKIRSTKLEDSAMYFCASRSESDSPLHFGNGTRLTVT.

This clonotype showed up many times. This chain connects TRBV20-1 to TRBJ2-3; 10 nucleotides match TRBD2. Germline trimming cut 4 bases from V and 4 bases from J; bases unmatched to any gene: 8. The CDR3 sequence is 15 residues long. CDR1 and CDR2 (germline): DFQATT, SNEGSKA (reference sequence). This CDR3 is CSANPSSGSSDTQYF. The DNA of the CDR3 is TGCAGTGCTAACCCCTCTAGCGGGAGTTCAGATACGCAGTATTTT.

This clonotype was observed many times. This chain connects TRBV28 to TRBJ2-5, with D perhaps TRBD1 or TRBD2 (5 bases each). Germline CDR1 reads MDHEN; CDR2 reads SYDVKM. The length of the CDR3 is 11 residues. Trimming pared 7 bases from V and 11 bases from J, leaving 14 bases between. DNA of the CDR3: TGTGCCAGCACCCACCGGGACGGACAGTACTTC. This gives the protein CASTHRDGQYF. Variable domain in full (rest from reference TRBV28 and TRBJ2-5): DVKVTQSSRYLVKRTGEKVFLECVQDMDHENMFWYRQDPGLGLRLIYFSYDVKMKEKGDIPEGYSVSREKKERFSLILESASTNQTSMYLCASTHRDGQYFGPGTRLLVL.

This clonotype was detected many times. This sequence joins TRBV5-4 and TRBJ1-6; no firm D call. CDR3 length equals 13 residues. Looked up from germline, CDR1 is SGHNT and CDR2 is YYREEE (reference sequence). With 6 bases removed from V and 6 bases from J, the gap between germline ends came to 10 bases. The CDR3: CASTLGLNSPLHF. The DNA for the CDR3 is TGTGCCAGCACGCTCGGCCTTAATTCACCCCTCCACTTT.